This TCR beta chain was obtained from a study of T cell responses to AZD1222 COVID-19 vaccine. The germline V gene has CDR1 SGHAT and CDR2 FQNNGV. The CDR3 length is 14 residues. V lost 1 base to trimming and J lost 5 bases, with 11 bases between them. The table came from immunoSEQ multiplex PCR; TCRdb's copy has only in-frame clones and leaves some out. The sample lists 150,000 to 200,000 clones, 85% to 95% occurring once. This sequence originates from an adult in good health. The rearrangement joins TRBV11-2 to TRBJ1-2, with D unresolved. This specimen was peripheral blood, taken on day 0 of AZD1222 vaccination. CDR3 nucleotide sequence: TGTGCCAGCAGCTTAGCCCCCAAGGAATATGGCTACACCTTC. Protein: CASSLAPKEYGYTF.